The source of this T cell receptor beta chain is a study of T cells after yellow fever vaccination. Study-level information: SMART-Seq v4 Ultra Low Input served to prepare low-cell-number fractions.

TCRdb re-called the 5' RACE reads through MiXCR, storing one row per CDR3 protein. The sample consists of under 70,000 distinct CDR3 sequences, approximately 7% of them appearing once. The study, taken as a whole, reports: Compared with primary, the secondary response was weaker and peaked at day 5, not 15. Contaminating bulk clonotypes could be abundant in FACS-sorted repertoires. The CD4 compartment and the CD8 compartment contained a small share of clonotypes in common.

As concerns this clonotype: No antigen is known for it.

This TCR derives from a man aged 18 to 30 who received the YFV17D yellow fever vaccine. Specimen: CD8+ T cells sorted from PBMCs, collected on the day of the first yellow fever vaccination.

Here the CDR3 DNA reads TGCAGTGCTTCGACTCAGGGAGCAAATCAGCCCCAGCATTTT. Its translation: CSASTQGANQPQHF. The V call is TRBV20-1, the J call TRBJ1-5; possible D gene TRBD1, 5 bases. This CDR3 has 14 residues. The ends were cut back, 5 bases at V and 4 bases at J, with 15 bases in the middle. Germline lookup yields CDR1 DFQATT and CDR2 SNEGSKA (reference sequence).